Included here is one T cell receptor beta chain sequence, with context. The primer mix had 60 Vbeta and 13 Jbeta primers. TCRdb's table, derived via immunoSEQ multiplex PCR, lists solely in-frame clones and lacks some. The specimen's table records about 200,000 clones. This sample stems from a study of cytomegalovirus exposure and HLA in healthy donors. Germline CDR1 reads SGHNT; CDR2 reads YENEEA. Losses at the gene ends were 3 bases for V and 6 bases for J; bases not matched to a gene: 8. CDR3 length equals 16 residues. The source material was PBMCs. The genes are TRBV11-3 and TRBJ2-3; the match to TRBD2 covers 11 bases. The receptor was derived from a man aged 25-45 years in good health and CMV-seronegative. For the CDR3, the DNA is TGTGCCAGCAGCTTCTGGAGTAGCGGGGGGGCCGATACGCAGTATTTT. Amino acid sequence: CASSFWSSGGADTQYF.